The 26 T cell receptor beta chains in this list originate from one sample, sequenced in a study of Ad26.COV2.S vaccination and SARS-CoV-2 variants. Treatment indicated: some 20 received Ad26.COV2.S at low or high dose, single or two shots; about 5 received placebo; per-sample allocation not given. It was on day 63 after the first vaccine or placebo injection that samples were taken. The data were produced by immunoSEQ multiplex PCR, yet TCRdb's version contains in-frame clones alone and is incomplete. The sample lists hundreds of thousands of clones, 65% to 90% seen once, with approximately 11% in the top ten. Sequenced material: peripheral blood, taken in a trial of Ad26.COV2.S vaccine versus placebo. The receptors were sampled from a person aged 18-60 years who received the Ad26.COV2.S COVID-19 vaccine or a placebo.

The chain couples TRBV7-2 to TRBJ2-7, with 9 bases aligning to TRBD2. Germline loops: CDR1 SGHTA, CDR2 FQGNSA. V dropped 5 bases and J dropped 8; count of bases not matched to a gene: 13. The CDR3 sequence is 15 residues long. DNA for the CDR3: TGTGCCAGCAGCCCCGGGAGGGTAGCGGGAGCTCAGCAGTACTTC. Its translation is CASSPGRVAGAQQYF.

The chain links TRBV9 to TRBJ2-3; tentative D call: TRBD1 (6 bases). CDR3 length: 16 amino acids. CDR1 and CDR2 (germline): SGDLS, YYNGEE. V was clipped by 0 bases and J by 3 bases, with 14 bases between them. The CDR3 region has the DNA TGTGCCAGCAGCGTAGCGGGTGGGACACAAACAGATACGCAGTATTTT. It is translated as CASSVAGGTQTDTQYF.

V gene TRBV6-2 or TRBV6-3 combines with J gene TRBJ1-2; D gene ambiguous. Germline CDR1 is MNHEY and CDR2 is SVGEGT. V was shortened by 5 bases and J by 4 bases, with 17 bases between the two germline ends. This CDR3 spans 15 amino acids. DNA for the CDR3: TGTGCCAGCAGTCTCCGGGTGGGCCCCAGCTATGGCTACACCTTC. This gives the protein CASSLRVGPSYGYTF.

The CDR3 spells CASSMTGASQETQYF. The CDR3 DNA reads as TGTGCCAGCAGCATGACAGGGGCCTCCCAAGAGACCCAGTACTTC. The rearrangement links TRBV7-9 to TRBJ2-5, with 8 bases that match TRBD1. With 5 bases clipped from V and 1 base from J, the junction kept 6 bases outside the gene matches. This CDR3 has 15 residues. Per the germline V gene, CDR1 is SEHNR and CDR2 is FQNEAQ (reference sequence).

The chain uses TRBV7-2 and TRBJ2-7, with a weak D call TRBD1 (6 bases). This CDR3 contains 16 residues. V gave up 1 base and J gave up 0 bases, with 13 bases separating them. CDR1 is SGHTA, CDR2 FQGNSA, per germline. This CDR3 is CASSLVGGPSSYEQYF. CDR3 in DNA: TGTGCCAGCAGCTTAGTTGGGGGCCCAAGCTCCTACGAGCAGTACTTC. Together with reference TRBV7-2 and TRBJ2-7, the CDR3 gives the full variable domain: GAGVSQSPSNKVTEKGKDVELRCDPISGHTALYWYRQSLGQGLEFLIYFQGNSAPDKSGLPSDRFSAERTGGSVSTLTIQRTQQEDSAVYLCASSLVGGPSSYEQYFGPGTRLTVT.

This rearrangement joins TRBV28 to TRBJ1-2, with 9 positions matching TRBD1. CDR3 size: 15 residues. V lost 5 bases and J lost 3; bases outside the gene matches: 7. CDR1 is MDHEN and CDR2 is SYDVKM in the germline V gene. The CDR3 sequence: CASSTGQGSYYGYTF. The CDR3 nucleotides read TGTGCCAGCAGTACTGGACAGGGGAGCTACTATGGCTACACCTTC.

This clone occurred once. The chain combines TRBV24-1 with TRBJ2-3; D is possibly TRBD1 or TRBD2 (5 bases each). The CDR3 consists of 16 residues. V lost 4 bases and J lost 6, with 19 bases in between. Germline V lookup: CDR1 KGHDR, CDR2 SFDVKD. The CDR3 loop reads CATSDLYGAPGDTQYF. For the CDR3, the DNA is TGTGCCACCAGTGACCTCTACGGGGCACCGGGGGATACGCAGTATTTT.

V gene TRBV5-1 combines with J gene TRBJ2-7, with 8 nucleotides matching TRBD2. CDR3 length: 15 residues. Germline V gene sequence: CDR1 SGHRS, CDR2 YFSETQ. After removal of 6 bases from V and 7 bases from J, the junction contained 15 bases not matched to a gene. This chain's CDR3 is CASTTGGARVGEQYF. The CDR3 DNA sequence: TGCGCCAGCACCACCGGGGGGGCGCGCGTGGGGGAGCAGTACTTC.

This rearrangement joins TRBV28 to TRBJ2-1; possible D gene TRBD2, 6 bases. The V gene lost 6 bases and the J gene lost 0 bases, with 15 bases spanning the gap. The germline gives CDR1 MDHEN, CDR2 SYDVKM. The CDR3 extends over 16 amino acids. The DNA for the CDR3 is TGTGCCAGCAGCACCCGGCGGGATTACTCCTACAATGAGCAGTTCTTC. Amino acid sequence: CASSTRRDYSYNEQFF.

There are a few counts of this clone. V gene TRBV3-1 (or the pseudogene TRBV3-2) combines with J gene TRBJ1-6, with 10 bases matching TRBD1. The CDR3 is made up of 15 amino acids. CDR1 and CDR2 (germline): LGHDT, YNNKEL (reference sequence). Germline trimming cut 5 bases from V and 12 bases from J; bases unmatched to any gene: 10. The CDR3 sequence: CASSSRDRGIIPLHF. CDR3 coding DNA: TGTGCCAGCAGCTCCCGGGACAGGGGAATTATACCCCTCCACTTT.

This clone was recorded once. The CDR3 coding sequence is TGCGCCAGCAGCCAAGTGGCAGGGGTTGGTGGCTACACCTTC. As protein: CASSQVAGVGGYTF. The chain uses TRBV4-1 and TRBJ1-2, with D possibly TRBD1 on 6 matching bases. Germline V CDR1 and CDR2: MGHRA, YSYEKL. This CDR3 has 14 residues. Trimming pared 1 base from V and 7 bases from J, leaving 13 bases between.

The rearrangement links TRBV4-3 to TRBJ1-3; no clear D. This CDR3 has 17 amino acids. Germline loops: CDR1 LGHNA, CDR2 YSLEER. V shed 0 bases and J shed 0 bases, with 12 bases lying between them. The CDR3, as DNA: TGCGCCAGCAGCCAAGAGAGGTACAGACTCTCTGGAAACACCATATATTTT. It translates to CASSQERYRLSGNTIYF.

This clone has only a few counts. Other DNA sequences within the sample encode an identical CDR3. This sequence joins TRBV4-1 and TRBJ1-6; unclear D gene. V was pared by 0 bases and J by 6 bases, with 6 bases between. CDR1 is MGHRA, CDR2 YSYEKL, per germline. The CDR3 consists of 14 residues. The CDR3 here is CASSQESGNSPLHF. The CDR3 DNA sequence: TGCGCCAGCAGCCAAGAATCGGGTAATTCACCCCTCCACTTT.

The genes are TRBV4-3 and TRBJ1-2; no clear D. This CDR3 comprises 13 residues. Germline CDR1 reads LGHNA; CDR2 reads YSLEER. The V and J ends lost 3 bases and 3 bases respectively, with 8 bases between them. The CDR3 loop is CASSQRVYYGYTF. The CDR3 DNA reads TGCGCCAGCAGCCAGAGGGTCTACTATGGCTACACCTTC.

CDR3 sequence reads: CASSPSGAYYEQYF. DNA for the CDR3: TGTGCCAGTAGTCCTAGCGGGGCCTACTACGAGCAGTACTTC. This chain joins TRBV19 and TRBJ2-7; TRBD2 aligns across 9 bases. CDR1 and CDR2 from the germline V gene are LNHDA and SQIVND (reference sequence). The CDR3 has 14 amino acids. After removal of 5 bases from V and 3 bases from J, the junction contained 5 bases not matched to a gene. The entire variable domain, with the rest obtained from reference TRBV19 and TRBJ2-7, is as follows: DGGITQSPKYLFRKEGQNVTLSCEQNLNHDAMYWYRQDPGQGLRLIYYSQIVNDFQKGDIAEGYSVSREKKESFPLTVTSAQKNPTAFYLCASSPSGAYYEQYFGPGTRLTVT.

The chain combines TRBV5-1 with TRBJ1-6; 7 nucleotides agree with TRBD1. The germline gives CDR1 SGHRS, CDR2 YFSETQ. The CDR3 consists of 14 residues. With 4 bases clipped from V and 6 bases from J, the junction kept 4 bases outside the gene matches. CDR3 DNA sequence: TGCGCCAGCAGCCTGGGACAGCTTAATTCACCCCTCCACTTT. Protein product: CASSLGQLNSPLHF.

The gene calls are TRBV7-9 and TRBJ1-4, with a weak D call TRBD1 (6 bases). The germline V and J ends were trimmed by 2 bases and 4 bases, with 20 bases remaining between them. Germline-derived CDR1 and CDR2 are SEHNR and FQNEAQ (reference sequence). The CDR3 is 18 residues long. CDR3 sequence (DNA): TGTGCCAGCAGCTTACCCTCCGGGGGGGCGCTTGGTAATGAAAAACTGTTTTTT. Its protein product is CASSLPSGGALGNEKLFF. Full variable domain (remainder filled in from reference TRBV7-9 and TRBJ1-4): DTGVSQNPRHKITKRGQNVTFRCDPISEHNRLYWYRQTLGQGPEFLTYFQNEAQLEKSRLLSDRFSAERPKGSFSTLEIQRTEQGDSAMYLCASSLPSGGALGNEKLFFGSGTQLSVL.

The table lists this clone with a few counts. The chain has TRBV11-2 and TRBJ2-7; 11 nucleotides align to TRBD1. The germline gives CDR1 SGHAT, CDR2 FQNNGV. The CDR3 extends over 12 amino acids. J lost 4 bases, V lost 10 bases, and 3 bases had no gene match. The CDR3 bases are TGTGCCACCCGGGACAGGGGGTACGAGCAGTACTTC. It codes for CATRDRGYEQYF.

The rearrangement joins TRBV11-2 to TRBJ2-2; TRBD1 matches at 9 bases. This CDR3 region has 15 residues. Per the germline V gene, CDR1 is SGHAT and CDR2 is FQNNGV. V shed 5 bases, J shed 9 bases, and the junction held 10 bases outside the gene matches. The CDR3 DNA follows: TGTGCCAGCAGCAAGCCCGGGACAGGGAGCTGGGAGCTGTTTTTT. Its protein is CASSKPGTGSWELFF.

V gene TRBV9 combines with J gene TRBJ2-1, with D possibly being TRBD1 or TRBD2 (6 bases each). V was trimmed by 3 bases and J by 5 bases, leaving 12 bases between them. Germline-derived CDR1 and CDR2 are SGDLS and YYNGEE. The CDR3 has 14 amino acids. For the CDR3, the DNA is TGTGCCAGCAGCGGACGGAGGGGGGACAATGAGCAGTTCTTC. As protein: CASSGRRGDNEQFF.

The chain couples TRBV7-2 to TRBJ2-7; D not resolved. V was pared by 5 bases and J by 4 bases, with 18 bases between. There are 15 residues in the CDR3. Germline V CDR1 and CDR2: SGHTA, FQGNSA. CDR3 region: CASSLSSGSSYEQYF. As DNA, the CDR3 is TGTGCCAGCAGCCTGAGTTCTGGTAGCTCTTACGAGCAGTACTTC.

CDR3 region: CASIRDDNTEAFF. The CDR3, as DNA: TGTGCCAGCATCCGGGACGATAACACTGAAGCTTTCTTT. The chain is built from TRBV28 and TRBJ1-1; possible D gene TRBD1, 5 bases. V lost 7 bases, J lost 2 bases, and 11 bases lay in between. Germline CDR1 MDHEN, CDR2 SYDVKM. The CDR3 length is 13 residues. The entire variable domain, with the rest obtained from reference TRBV28 and TRBJ1-1, is as follows: DVKVTQSSRYLVKRTGEKVFLECVQDMDHENMFWYRQDPGLGLRLIYFSYDVKMKEKGDIPEGYSVSREKKERFSLILESASTNQTSMYLCASIRDDNTEAFFGQGTRLTVV.

The chain carries TRBV3-1 (or the pseudogene TRBV3-2) and TRBJ2-7; 9 bases fit TRBD2. The CDR3 loop spans 14 amino acids. Looked up from germline, CDR1 is LGHDT and CDR2 is YNNKEL (reference sequence). After removal of 1 base from V and 2 bases from J, the junction contained 0 bases not matched to a gene. The CDR3 sequence is CASSQASGAYEQYF. CDR3 nucleotides: TGTGCCAGCAGCCAAGCTAGCGGGGCCTACGAGCAGTACTTC.

For this clone: The identical CDR3 is also encoded by other nucleotide sequences in the sample. The chain carries TRBV5-1 and TRBJ1-1; D possibly corresponds to TRBD1 (5 bases). Trimming pared 0 bases from V and 1 base from J, leaving 7 bases between. The CDR3 is made up of 14 amino acids. Germline V gene lookup returns CDR1 SGHRS and CDR2 YFSETQ. CDR3 nucleotides: TGCGCCAGCAGCTTGGCCGGACAGAACACTGAAGCTTTCTTT. Protein: CASSLAGQNTEAFF.

The V gene is TRBV6-1, the J gene TRBJ1-1; D is unresolved. The CDR3 sequence is 14 residues long. Germline V gives CDR1 MNHNS, CDR2 SASEGT. Trimming stripped 2 bases from V and 1 base from J, with 8 bases between. CDR3 region: CASSERERNTEAFF. DNA of the CDR3: TGTGCCAGCAGTGAACGGGAGAGGAACACTGAAGCTTTCTTT.

This clone was seen once. The rearrangement links TRBV6-5 to TRBJ1-4, with D tentatively TRBD1 (5 bases). Between the trimmed V and J ends, which lost 5 bases and 4 bases, there was a span of 11 bases. The CDR3 is made up of 14 amino acids. CDR1 and CDR2 from the germline V gene are MNHEY and SVGAGI. The CDR3 DNA is TGTGCCAGCAGTCTACGGGGGTTTAATGAAAAACTGTTTTTT. Protein sequence: CASSLRGFNEKLFF.